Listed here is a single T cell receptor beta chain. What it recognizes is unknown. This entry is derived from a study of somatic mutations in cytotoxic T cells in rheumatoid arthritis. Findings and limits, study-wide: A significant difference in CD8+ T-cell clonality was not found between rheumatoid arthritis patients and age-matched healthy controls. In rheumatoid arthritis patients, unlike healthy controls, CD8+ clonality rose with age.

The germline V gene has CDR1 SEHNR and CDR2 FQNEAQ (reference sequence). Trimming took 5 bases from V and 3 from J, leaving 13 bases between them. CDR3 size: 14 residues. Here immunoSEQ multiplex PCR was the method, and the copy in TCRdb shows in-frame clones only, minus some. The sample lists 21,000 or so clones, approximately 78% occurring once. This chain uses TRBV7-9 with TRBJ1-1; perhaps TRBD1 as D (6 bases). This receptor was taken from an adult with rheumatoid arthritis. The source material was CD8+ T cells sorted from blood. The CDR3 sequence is CASSRAGGDTEAFF. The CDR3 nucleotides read TGTGCCAGCAGCCGAGCGGGGGGCGACACTGAAGCTTTCTTT.